These 17 T cell receptor beta chains share one sample of origin, sequenced in a study of cytomegalovirus exposure and HLA in healthy donors. Amplification used 60 Vbeta primers and 13 Jbeta primers. The repertoire was sequenced with immunoSEQ multiplex PCR; TCRdb's copy has only in-frame clones and lacks some. The profile shows 150,000 to 200,000 clones, about 78% of them singletons. Sequenced sample: PBMCs. These receptors all stem from a man between 60 and 75 years old in good health and CMV-seronegative.

The V call is TRBV7-9, the J call TRBJ1-5; unclear D gene. The V gene's germline CDR1 is SEHNR and CDR2 FQNEAQ (reference sequence). The length of the CDR3 is 13 residues. Trimming removed 9 bases from V and 0 bases from J, with 9 bases in between. CDR3 sequence (DNA): TGTGCCAGTTCCAGGTTTAGCAATCAGCCCCAGCATTTT. This translates into CASSRFSNQPQHF. The whole variable domain, remainder taken from reference TRBV7-9 and TRBJ1-5, is DTGVSQNPRHKITKRGQNVTFRCDPISEHNRLYWYRQTLGQGPEFLTYFQNEAQLEKSRLLSDRFSAERPKGSFSTLEIQRTEQGDSAMYLCASSRFSNQPQHFGDGTRLSIL.

This chain joins TRBV5-1 and TRBJ2-1, with 7 positions matching TRBD1. From germline, CDR1 is SGHRS and CDR2 YFSETQ. With 0 bases clipped from V and 0 bases from J, the junction kept 6 bases outside the gene matches. The CDR3 totals 17 residues. CDR3 nucleotides: TGCGCCAGCAGCTTGGCGGGACAGAGACGCTCCTACAATGAGCAGTTCTTC. Encoded protein: CASSLAGQRRSYNEQFF.

The chain joins TRBV7-2 to TRBJ2-5; the match to TRBD2 covers 11 bases. Germline lookup yields CDR1 SGHTA and CDR2 FQGNSA. The length of the CDR3 is 14 residues. Germline trimming cut 4 bases from V and 3 bases from J; bases unmatched to any gene: 1. DNA of the CDR3: TGTGCCAGCAGCTCACTAGCGGGAGAAGAGACCCAGTACTTC. Residues: CASSSLAGEETQYF.

The rearrangement uses TRBV28 and TRBJ2-1; 7 positions match TRBD2. The junction had 7 bases not matched to a gene; V was cut back by 8 bases and J by 0 bases. The V gene's germline CDR1 is MDHEN and CDR2 SYDVKM. The CDR3 is 15 residues long. The CDR3 DNA is TGTGCCAGCGGATCGCGCGGGAGCTCCTACAATGAGCAGTTCTTC. Its translation: CASGSRGSSYNEQFF.

The chain combines TRBV6-5 with TRBJ2-7; weak D call: TRBD2 (6 bases). Trimming stripped 5 bases from V and 0 bases from J, with 8 bases between. CDR1 and CDR2 (germline): MNHEY, SVGAGI. This CDR3 is 13 amino acids long. CDR3 nucleotide sequence: TGTGCCAGCAGTCCGCGGGGCTCCTACGAGCAGTACTTC. Translated, it gives CASSPRGSYEQYF.

V and J are TRBV5-1 and TRBJ2-1; 8 nucleotides agree with TRBD2. Germline V gene lookup returns CDR1 SGHRS and CDR2 YFSETQ. V lost 0 bases to trimming and J lost 4 bases; unmatched junction nucleotides: 6. This CDR3 contains 16 residues. DNA for the CDR3: TGCGCCAGCAGCTTGGGGAGCGGGAGTGCTTACAATGAGCAGTTCTTC. It is translated as CASSLGSGSAYNEQFF. The variable domain in full, with the rest retrieved from reference TRBV5-1 and TRBJ2-1, is KAGVTQTPRYLIKTRGQQVTLSCSPISGHRSVSWYQQTPGQGLQFLFEYFSETQRNKGNFPGRFSGRQFSNSRSEMNVSTLELGDSALYLCASSLGSGSAYNEQFFGPGTRLTVL.

V usage is TRBV5-1 and J usage is TRBJ1-2, with TRBD1 matching 7 bases. Germline-derived CDR1 and CDR2 are SGHRS and YFSETQ. This CDR3 spans 15 amino acids. With V trimmed by 1 base and J by 2 bases, 5 bases remained unmatched. The CDR3 spells CASSLWAGGNYGYTF. DNA for the CDR3: TGCGCCAGCAGCTTGTGGGCAGGGGGGAACTATGGCTACACCTTC.

The V call is TRBV30, the J call TRBJ2-7, with 9 bases that match TRBD1. V lost 0 bases and J lost 3; bases outside the gene matches: 9. This CDR3 has 16 amino acids. CDR1 is GTSNPN and CDR2 is SVGIG in the germline V gene (reference sequence). CDR3: CAWSVFRSGQGYEQYF. CDR3 coding DNA: TGTGCCTGGAGTGTATTTCGATCGGGACAGGGCTACGAGCAGTACTTC. The full variable domain, completed using reference TRBV30 and TRBJ2-7, is SQTIHQWPATLVQPVGSPLSLECTVEGTSNPNLYWYRQAAGRGLQLLFYSVGIGQISSEVPQNLSASRPQDRQFILSSKKLLLSDSGFYLCAWSVFRSGQGYEQYFGPGTRLTVT.

There are a few counts of this clone. The chain has TRBV4-1 and TRBJ2-3; D is undetermined. This CDR3 has 14 residues. CDR1 and CDR2 (germline): MGHRA, YSYEKL. V lost 0 bases and J lost 7, with 11 bases in between. The CDR3 bases are TGCGCCAGCAGCCAAGAGGGCAGGTCGTATACGCAGTATTTT. It specifies CASSQEGRSYTQYF.

The chain couples TRBV19 to TRBJ2-1; 14 bases are shared with TRBD2. J gave up 8 bases and V 5 bases, and 8 bases lay outside the gene matches. Germline V gene data show CDR1 as LNHDA and CDR2 as SQIVND (reference sequence). The CDR3 consists of 16 residues. CDR3 sequence (DNA): TGTGCCAGTAGTCAAGGACTAGCGGGAGGATGGGATGAGCAGTTCTTC. It codes for CASSQGLAGGWDEQFF.

In its sample, this clone was seen a few times. The chain carries TRBV19 and TRBJ2-5; 11 nucleotides align to TRBD1. Per germline, CDR1 LNHDA and CDR2 SQIVND (reference sequence). V dropped 6 bases and J dropped 5; count of bases not matched to a gene: 8. The CDR3 totals 15 residues. The CDR3 spells CASSADRGLGETQYF. The CDR3 DNA reads as TGTGCCAGTAGCGCGGACAGGGGGCTCGGGGAGACCCAGTACTTC.

V is TRBV29-1 and J is TRBJ1-2, with D maybe TRBD1 (5 bases). This CDR3 region has 13 residues. Germline V lookup: CDR1 SQVTM, CDR2 ANQGSEA. The V and J ends lost 4 bases and 4 bases respectively, with 13 bases between them. The CDR3, as DNA: TGCAGCGTTGGCACAGGCCTAAGCTATGGCTACACCTTC. The encoded protein is CSVGTGLSYGYTF.

This chain joins TRBV2 and TRBJ2-2; no firm D call. The germline V gene has CDR1 SNHLY and CDR2 FYNNEI. This CDR3 region has 13 residues. With 6 bases removed from V and 1 base from J, the gap between germline ends came to 6 bases. The CDR3 is CASSRQNTGELFF. Written as DNA, the CDR3 is TGTGCCAGCAGCAGACAGAACACCGGGGAGCTGTTTTTT.

The V gene is TRBV29-1, the J gene TRBJ2-1; a possible D gene is TRBD1 (5 bases). Trimming removed 2 bases from V and 8 bases from J, with 10 bases in between. The CDR3 contains 12 residues. CDR1 and CDR2 (germline): SQVTM, ANQGSEA. The CDR3 sequence: CSVEQGWDEQFF. CDR3 nucleotides: TGCAGCGTTGAACAGGGTTGGGATGAGCAGTTCTTC.

The chain couples TRBV25-1 to TRBJ2-7; TRBD2 agrees at 8 bases. Germline V gene data show CDR1 as MGHDK and CDR2 as SYGVNS. The CDR3 covers 16 residues. Trimming took 1 base from V and 0 from J; bases not matched to a gene: 5. The CDR3 region is CASSESRGRSSYEQYF. CDR3 DNA sequence: TGTGCCAGCAGTGAATCCCGCGGGAGGTCCTCCTACGAGCAGTACTTC.

The chain links TRBV11-2 to TRBJ2-3; D is ambiguous. Germline CDR1 and CDR2: SGHAT and FQNNGV. Deletions cut 1 base from V and 0 bases from J, with 20 bases between. The CDR3 runs to 19 residues. The CDR3 region is CASSLAFASLKTSTDTQYF. The DNA of the CDR3 is TGTGCCAGCAGCTTAGCTTTCGCGAGCCTCAAGACTAGCACAGATACGCAGTATTTT.

This clone was recorded a few times. The gene calls are TRBV5-6 and TRBJ2-7, with a tentative D call TRBD1 (5 bases). This CDR3 spans 13 amino acids. V lost 6 bases and J lost 2, with 12 bases in between. Germline assignment: CDR1 SGHDT and CDR2 YYEEEE. CDR3 loop: CASKRTTAYEQYF. CDR3 nucleotides: TGTGCCAGCAAGAGGACAACTGCCTACGAGCAGTACTTC. The full variable domain, its missing parts supplied by reference TRBV5-6 and TRBJ2-7, is DAGVTQSPTHLIKTRGQQVTLRCSPKSGHDTVSWYQQALGQGPQFIFQYYEEEERQRGNFPDRFSGHQFPNYSSELNVNALLLGDSALYLCASKRTTAYEQYFGPGTRLTVT.